Here is one T cell receptor (beta chain) with its context. This clonotype has a count of ten or more. Its antigen has not been determined. There are no base qualities to consult, and no much larger clone falls within one base. All donors were healthy Caucasians. The twin cohort consisted of three pairs of female monozygotic twins, all aged roughly 18 to 30 years. Peripheral blood mononuclear cells were used as the source from which RNA for TCR libraries was isolated. These data originate in a study of identical twins (dated by TCRdb to between 2015 and 2016). Turning to the overall study: To test whether fetal clonotypes persist, this study deep-sequenced TCR alpha and beta repertoires from monozygotic twins, from unrelated adults of various ages, and from cord blood. To rule out contamination, the twin experiments were replicated at different times with different library preparation protocols.

What the study reported, not specific to this receptor: Abundant cord blood beta clonotypes had fewer insertions, young adult naive repertoires showed a similar but weaker trend, and memory repertoires showed no such trend. Compared with coincidental sharing between unrelated individuals, out-of-frame TCR alpha sequences shared between twins had an excess of sequences with low generation probability. Invariant T cells such as MAIT and iNKT could partly confound zero-insertion analyses, although diverse VJ usage argued against such confounding for most clonotypes. In beta out-of-frame sequences, excess twin sharing was weaker, because having fewer shared sequences lowered the signal-to-noise ratio. In monozygotic twins, out-of-frame TCR alpha sharing was systematically underestimated by recombination models, although the models agreed with sharing between unrelated individuals. Because the same donors could not be followed over many years, the conclusions relied on cross-sectional statistical analysis.

Library prep was done by 5' RACE. Sequencing relied on an Illumina HiSeq 2000. Template switching added a universal primer binding site, and the final cDNA carried a unique molecular identifier that allowed TCR cDNA molecules to be counted accurately. Specific primers in the conserved constant-segment region were used to synthesize first-strand cDNA for the TCR alpha and beta chains. Each cDNA library was double barcoded, with a SMART-Mk sample barcode plus Illumina barcodes, to control for contamination. TruSeq adapter sequences and Illumina sample barcodes were added in two successive PCR steps. The Illumina HiSeq platform was used with custom primers to sequence TCR alpha and beta cDNA libraries. Per the source publication's procedure: MiGEC processed the raw reads to extract unique molecular identifiers, while MiXCR was used to determine the CDR3 positions. For each individual, recombination models were inferred using an EM algorithm with the repgenHMM and IGoR tools. The tcR package in R was used for shared clonotype analysis, with sharing normalized by the product of cloneset sizes. Out-of-frame nonproductive sequences were analyzed to study raw recombination free of thymic and clonal selection effects. The public sequencing data were trimmed at Q25 with fastp and processed into clonotypes with MiXCR by TCRdb, which kept only in-frame beta chains. Each record represents a unique CDR3 protein, reported with the most common genes and DNA among its rows. TCRdb's processing, not the study's, gives the V and J calls here. The sample table records some 600,000 distinct CDR3 sequences; less than 9% of these occur just once. The top ten hold 1.6% of the sample.

V is cut by 4 bases and J by 3 bases, and the space between the germline ends is 22 bases. From the cysteine through the phenylalanine, the CDR3 covers 16 amino acids. Of all the DNA, just the CDR3 is kept, 48 bases in frame from base 1. CDR1 and CDR2 are read off the germline V gene as SQVTM and ANQGSEA. This sample also belongs to another study, concerning yellow fever vaccine responses in identical twins. The second study's paper adds: The T cell response to vaccination in identical twins was reported by the authors to appear partly convergent and partly personalized. The study precisely tracked vaccine-responding T cell clones in identical twins.

The sequenced material came from PBMCs. This sequence was found in a woman aged 18-30 years in good health. The rearranged chain carries TRBV29-1 and TRBJ2-7; 6 matching bases give a weak D call of TRBD2. Here the CDR3 is given as CSVVGLGVGSIYEQYF. The nucleotides read TGCAGCGTTGTGGGGCTGGGGGTCGGGAGCATCTACGAGCAGTACTTC.